This T cell receptor beta chain was identified in a study of T cell repertoires in cytomegalovirus infection. Study in general: Well-studied HLA-B-restricted epitopes and recently identified HLA-C-restricted epitopes of CMV were both used in the study. CMV infection together with matching HLA type was indicated by public TCR beta signatures. General observations from the study: HLA-C-restricted CMV clonotypes gave the most frequent clonotype in two of eight donors.

Note on this clonotype: Antigen: not known.

Germline CDR1 and CDR2: SGHDT and YYEEEE. This CDR3 has 16 amino acids. V shed 0 bases, J shed 3 bases, and the junction held 6 bases outside the gene matches. One entry per CDR3 protein, called by TCRdb with MiXCR from the reads. Here the sample spans hundreds of thousands of distinct CDR3 sequences, about 42% being singletons. This receptor was identified in a human donor in good health (CMV status not recorded). Some clones in this sample may be carry-over from other donors' samples. Specimen: cultured PBMCs, collected from culture after CMV antigen stimulation. The chain carries TRBV5-6 and TRBJ2-4; 7 nucleotides agree with TRBD1. The DNA for the CDR3 is TGTGCCAGCAGCTTGGACAGGGGCCAGGACAAAAACATTCAGTACTTC. This gives the protein CASSLDRGQDKNIQYF.